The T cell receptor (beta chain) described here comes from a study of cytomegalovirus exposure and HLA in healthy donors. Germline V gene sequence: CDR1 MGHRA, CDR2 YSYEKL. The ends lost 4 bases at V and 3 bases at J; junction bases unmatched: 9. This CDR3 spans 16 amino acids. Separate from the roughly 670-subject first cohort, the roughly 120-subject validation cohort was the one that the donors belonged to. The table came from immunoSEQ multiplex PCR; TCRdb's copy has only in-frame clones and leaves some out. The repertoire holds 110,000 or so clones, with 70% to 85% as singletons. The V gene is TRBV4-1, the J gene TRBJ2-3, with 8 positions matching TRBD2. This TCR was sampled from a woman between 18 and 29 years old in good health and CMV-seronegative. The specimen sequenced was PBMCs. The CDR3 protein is CASSPSGAGGTDTQYF. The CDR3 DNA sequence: TGCGCCAGCAGCCCATCGGGGGCGGGGGGAACAGATACGCAGTATTTT.